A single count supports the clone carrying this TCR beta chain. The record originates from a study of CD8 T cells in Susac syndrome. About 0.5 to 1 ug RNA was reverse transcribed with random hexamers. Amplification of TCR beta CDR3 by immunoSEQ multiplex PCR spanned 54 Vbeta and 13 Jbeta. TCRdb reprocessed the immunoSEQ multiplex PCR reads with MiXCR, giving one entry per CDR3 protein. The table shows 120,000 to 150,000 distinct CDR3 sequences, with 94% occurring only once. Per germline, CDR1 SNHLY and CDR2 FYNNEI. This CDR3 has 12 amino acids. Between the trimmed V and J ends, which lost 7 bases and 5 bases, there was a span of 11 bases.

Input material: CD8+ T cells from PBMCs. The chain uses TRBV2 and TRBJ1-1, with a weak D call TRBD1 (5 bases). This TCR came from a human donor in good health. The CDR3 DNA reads TGTGCCAGCACAGAGGGACCAACTGAAGCTTTCTTT. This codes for CASTEGPTEAFF.